This T cell receptor (beta chain) was documented in a study of CD8+ T cells in alopecia areata. At the level of the study: Treatment comprised oral tofacitinib, 5 to 10 mg twice daily, in treated patients. Study observations and caveats: Numerous expanded lesional clones remained in scalp and blood during tofacitinib. Sharing of TCR sequences between patients (possibly for HLA-related reasons) was less clear than in mice.

The junction had 13 bases not matched to a gene; V was cut back by 7 bases and J by 8 bases. In germline, CDR1 is LGHNT, CDR2 FRNRAP. The CDR3 sequence is 15 residues long. This sample's treatment: oral pan-JAK inhibitor, 5-10 mg twice daily. RNA was extracted and reverse transcribed into cDNA as the sequencing template. Profiled with immunoSEQ multiplex PCR; TCRdb holds only in-frame clones, not every one. The sample has roughly 98,000 clones; under 70% are singletons. Concerning this clone: The antigen is not known.

Sequenced here: CD8+ T cells sorted from blood, sampled at week 4, from a patient treated with tofacitinib. This clonotype was sampled from a human donor with alopecia areata. J is TRBJ2-1 and V is TRBV12-5; TRBD1 agrees at 8 bases. For the CDR3, the DNA is TGTGCTAGTGCCTCGGGGCAGGGGGCTGTCGATGAGCAGTTCTTC. Protein product: CASASGQGAVDEQFF.